The 29 T cell receptor beta chains given below trace back to one sample, sequenced in a study of Graves' ophthalmopathy and Graves' hyperthyroidism. From RNA, the CDR3 regions of TCR beta chains were amplified and sequenced. The library came from an HTBI-primed first-round RT-PCR and a second-round multiplex PCR. TCRdb reprocessed the multiplex PCR reads via MiXCR and lists one record per CDR3 protein. This table has about 1.1 million distinct CDR3 sequences, less than 45% appearing once. The sequenced sample was peripheral blood or thyroid tissue (not recorded which). The receptors here all came from an adult man with Graves' hyperthyroidism.

Ten or more counts support this clonotype. This rearrangement joins TRBV27 to TRBJ1-1; the D is unclear. The CDR3 is made up of 13 amino acids. V was clipped by 6 bases and J by 1 base, with 9 bases between them. CDR1 is MNHEY and CDR2 is SMNVEV in the germline V gene (reference sequence). The CDR3 DNA sequence: TGTGCCAGCAGCTATAATCGGAACACTGAAGCTTTCTTT. Translation: CASSYNRNTEAFF.

This clonotype was detected a few times. The chain is built from TRBV20-1 and TRBJ2-6; 7 positions match TRBD1. The germline V gene has CDR1 DFQATT and CDR2 SNEGSKA (reference sequence). V shed 2 bases and J 0 bases; nucleotides not matched to a gene: 13. The CDR3 has 19 amino acids. The CDR3 bases are TGCAGTGCTAGAATGTCAGGGGGACAAATTCTCTCTGGGGCCAACGTCCTGACTTTC. Protein product: CSARMSGGQILSGANVLTF.

This chain links TRBV4-3 with TRBJ1-5, with D uncertain. CDR1 is LGHNA, CDR2 YSLEER, per germline. This CDR3 spans 15 amino acids. Between the trimmed V and J ends, which lost 0 bases and 5 bases, there was a span of 11 bases. CDR3 sequence reads: CASSQDSNIYQPQHF. The DNA for the CDR3 is TGCGCCAGCAGCCAAGATTCGAACATCTATCAGCCCCAGCATTTT.

This clonotype was observed at least ten times. The chain's CDR3 is CASRSAVTYEQYF. CDR3 coding DNA: TGTGCCAGCAGGTCAGCGGTAACCTACGAGCAGTACTTC. This chain links TRBV7-8 with TRBJ2-7; D is perhaps TRBD2 (5 bases). V was shortened by 6 bases and J by 2 bases, with 11 bases between the two germline ends. The germline gives CDR1 SGHVS, CDR2 FQNEAQ. The CDR3 is 13 residues long. Full variable domain (remainder filled in from reference TRBV7-8 and TRBJ2-7): GAGVSQSPRYKVAKRGQDVALRCDPISGHVSLFWYQQALGQGPEFLTYFQNEAQLDKSGLPSDRFFAERPEGSVSTLKIQRTQQEDSAVYLCASRSAVTYEQYFGPGTRLTVT.

This clonotype has only a few counts. This chain links TRBV20-1 with TRBJ1-1, with D unresolved. The CDR3 consists of 13 residues. V dropped 6 bases and J dropped 2 bases, with 13 bases sitting between them. Germline V gene data show CDR1 as DFQATT and CDR2 as SNEGSKA (reference sequence). The CDR3 nucleotides read TGCAGTGCCACTGATAGAATCAACACTGAAGCTTTCTTT. Amino acids: CSATDRINTEAFF.

Concerning this clonotype: A much larger clonotype is one base distant, so this may be a read error. The chain joins TRBV7-2 to TRBJ2-7; 9 nucleotides match TRBD2. In germline, CDR1 is SGHTA, CDR2 FQGNSA. This CDR3 has 15 amino acids. The CDR3 sequence is CAGSLLAGVLNEQYF. CDR3 bases: TGTGCCGGCAGCTTATTAGCGGGAGTCCTAAACGAGCAGTACTTC.

This clonotype was recorded once. This chain joins TRBV15 and TRBJ2-7, with 10 bases that match TRBD2. CDR1 is LNHNV and CDR2 is YYDKDF in the germline V gene (reference sequence). The J segment lost 4 bases and the V segment lost 5 bases, leaving 20 bases of the junction unmatched. The CDR3 has 19 amino acids. CDR3 DNA sequence: TGTGCCACCAGCGAGGCGGGTAGCGGGAGGAGGCTCGAGCTATACGAGCAGTACTTC. It codes for CATSEAGSGRRLELYEQYF.

This chain's CDR3 is CASRREGLTQYF. The CDR3 nucleotides read TGTGCCAGTCGGCGGGAGGGCCTTACGCAGTATTTT. The chain links TRBV19 to TRBJ2-3; TRBD2 aligns across 9 bases. The germline V gene has CDR1 LNHDA and CDR2 SQIVND (reference sequence). The CDR3 is 12 residues long. Unmatched junction bases numbered 5, after V lost 8 bases and J lost 8 bases.

This clonotype was seen a handful of times. This chain joins TRBV4-3 and TRBJ2-6; the D gene is possibly TRBD1 (5 bases). The V gene lost 0 bases and the J gene lost 1 base, with 13 bases spanning the gap. The CDR3 covers 18 residues. The germline CDR1 and CDR2 sequences are LGHNA and YSLEER. This chain's CDR3 is CASSQDSNQGSGANVLTF. In DNA form, the CDR3 reads TGCGCCAGCAGCCAAGATTCGAATCAGGGATCTGGGGCCAACGTCCTGACTTTC.

The rearrangement joins TRBV20-1 to TRBJ2-7, with 11 bases fitting TRBD1. CDR1 is DFQATT and CDR2 is SNEGSKA in the germline V gene (reference sequence). The CDR3 has 15 amino acids. The V segment lost 6 bases and the J segment 6 bases; nucleotides outside the gene matches: 13. The CDR3 loop reads CSARGFGQGAVEQYF. The CDR3 DNA reads as TGCAGTGCGAGGGGATTCGGACAGGGGGCAGTCGAGCAGTACTTC.

This clonotype is a singleton in its sample. The rearrangement uses TRBV6-4 and TRBJ2-6; D unresolved. The V end was cut by 10 bases, the J end by 0 bases, with 4 bases between. This CDR3 region has 12 residues. Germline V gives CDR1 MRHNA, CDR2 SNTAGT. In nucleotides, the CDR3 is TGTGCCAACTTCTCTGGGGCCAACGTCCTGACTTTC. It specifies CANFSGANVLTF.

This clonotype showed up just a few times. The rearrangement uses TRBV7-2 and TRBJ2-7; TRBD2 might be the D (7 bases). Trimming pared 9 bases from V and 5 bases from J, leaving 26 bases between. The CDR3 is made up of 16 amino acids. Germline lookup yields CDR1 SGHTA and CDR2 FQGNSA. CDR3 region: CASFPLGASGGHEQYF. CDR3 coding DNA: TGTGCCAGTTTCCCCCTGGGGGCTAGCGGAGGCCACGAGCAGTACTTC.

The V and J genes are TRBV18 and TRBJ2-7; 9 nucleotides line up with TRBD2. The CDR3 is 14 residues long. The V gene end was trimmed by 0 bases and the J gene end by 6 bases; junction bases not matched to a gene: 3. Per the germline V gene, CDR1 is KGHSH and CDR2 is LQKENI. The DNA for the CDR3 is TGTGCCAGCTCACCACCACTGACTAGCGGCGAGCAGTACTTC. It specifies CASSPPLTSGEQYF. Filled out from reference TRBV18 and TRBJ2-7, the complete variable domain reads NAGVMQNPRHLVRRRGQEARLRCSPMKGHSHVYWYRQLPEEGLKFMVYLQKENIIDESGMPKERFSAEFPKEGPSILRIQQVVRGDSAAYFCASSPPLTSGEQYFGPGTRLTVT.

This clonotype has a count of ten or more. The chain couples TRBV7-2 to TRBJ2-5; 11 bases align to TRBD2. The ends lost 5 bases at V and 5 bases at J; junction bases unmatched: 10. The CDR3 has 16 amino acids. Germline assignment: CDR1 SGHTA and CDR2 FQGNSA. Here the CDR3 reads CASSQTGLADRETQYF. In nucleotides, the CDR3 is TGTGCCAGCAGCCAAACGGGACTAGCGGACAGGGAGACCCAGTACTTC.

V is TRBV14 and J is TRBJ1-5, with D possibly being TRBD1 (5 bases). This CDR3 has 14 amino acids. V lost 5 bases to trimming and J lost 3 bases, with 11 bases between them. Germline V lookup: CDR1 SGHDN, CDR2 FVKESK. CDR3 loop: CASSRGPDNQPQHF. In DNA form, the CDR3 reads TGTGCCAGCAGCAGGGGACCTGACAATCAGCCCCAGCATTTT.

In this sample, this clonotype turned up a few times. The genes are TRBV12-3 or TRBV12-4 and TRBJ1-5; 7 bases line up with TRBD1. The CDR3 contains 17 residues. The V gene end was trimmed by 4 bases and the J gene end by 4 bases; junction bases not matched to a gene: 13. The CDR3 reads CASSYQGGWQGNQPQHF. The CDR3 bases are TGTGCCAGCAGTTATCAGGGGGGGTGGCAGGGAAATCAGCCCCAGCATTTT.

This clonotype has just a few counts. The J gene is TRBJ1-5, the V gene TRBV19; D remains ambiguous. The germline V gene encodes CDR1 LNHDA and CDR2 SQIVND (reference sequence). There are 16 residues in the CDR3. Deletions cut 6 bases from V and 0 bases from J, with 15 bases between. The CDR3, as DNA: TGTGCCAGTAGGGGTTTTATTTGGAATAGCAATCAGCCCCAGCATTTT. Protein: CASRGFIWNSNQPQHF.

The sample holds many counts of this clonotype. This sequence joins TRBV7-3 and TRBJ2-7; 8 positions match TRBD2. V shed 1 base, J shed 4 bases, and the junction held 6 bases outside the gene matches. The CDR3 length is 15 residues. The germline CDR1 and CDR2 sequences are SGHTA and FQGTGA. For the CDR3, the DNA is TGTGCCAGCAGCTTAAACGGCGGGAGGATGTACGAGCAGTACTTC. The encoded protein is CASSLNGGRMYEQYF.

The rearrangement uses TRBV2 and TRBJ2-7; D may match TRBD1 or TRBD2 (5 bases each). The CDR3 runs to 19 residues. The ends were cut back, 6 bases at V and 5 bases at J, with 32 bases in the middle. Germline V gene data show CDR1 as SNHLY and CDR2 as FYNNEI. CDR3 sequence: CASRRPRDGLSIVTHEQYF. The CDR3 DNA is TGTGCCAGCAGGAGACCCCGGGACGGCCTTTCAATAGTGACCCACGAGCAGTACTTC.

This clonotype was seen many times. V is TRBV7-9 and J is TRBJ1-2; no firm D call. CDR3 length: 14 amino acids. The V and J ends lost 0 bases and 2 bases respectively, with 7 bases between them. CDR1 SEHNR and CDR2 FQNEAQ come from the germline V gene (reference sequence). Written as DNA, the CDR3 is TGTGCCAGCAGCTTAGCTGCGGGGAACTATGGCTACACCTTC. Translating gives CASSLAAGNYGYTF.

There are a few counts of this clonotype. This may arise from a read error, as a much more abundant clone is one base away. J is TRBJ2-2 and V is TRBV25-1; D is possibly TRBD2 (6 bases). The germline V gene encodes CDR1 MGHDK and CDR2 SYGVNS. The CDR3 has 14 amino acids. Trimming pared 7 bases from V and 7 bases from J, leaving 16 bases between. CDR3 DNA: TGTGCCAGCATCGGGCGGGATGGCATCGGGGAGCTGTTTTTT. This codes for CASIGRDGIGELFF.

This clonotype was observed a few times. V gene TRBV6-6 combines with J gene TRBJ2-7; TRBD2 matches at 10 bases. Germline V gene data show CDR1 as MNHNY and CDR2 as SVGAGI (reference sequence). The CDR3 runs to 15 residues. The trim removed 10 bases at V and 0 bases at J, leaving 9 bases unmatched. The CDR3 reads CATKALAGPSYEQYF. In nucleotides, the CDR3 is TGTGCCACCAAGGCACTAGCGGGACCCTCCTACGAGCAGTACTTC.

This clonotype came up many times. CDR3: CASSQVSKTQYF. In nucleotides, the CDR3 is TGTGCCAGCAGCCAAGTTAGTAAGACCCAGTACTTC. This chain joins TRBV3-1 and TRBJ2-5; no firm D call. This CDR3 region has 12 residues. The germline V gene encodes CDR1 LGHDT and CDR2 YNNKEL (reference sequence). V was shortened by 1 base and J by 6 bases, with 6 bases between the two germline ends.

The sample holds one count of this clonotype. The chain has TRBV10-3 and TRBJ2-5, with a possible D match to TRBD2 (5 bases). V was clipped by 4 bases and J by 3 bases, with 24 bases between them. Germline CDR1 is ENHRY and CDR2 is SYGVKD. This CDR3 spans 18 amino acids. Here the CDR3 reads CAISGRVGVASLEETQYF. The CDR3 region has the DNA TGTGCCATCAGTGGGCGAGTTGGTGTGGCTAGCTTGGAAGAGACCCAGTACTTC.

This clonotype occurred many times. J is TRBJ2-7 and V is TRBV7-2, with D possibly matching TRBD2 (5 bases). V lost 0 bases and J lost 0, with 9 bases in between. The V gene's germline CDR1 is SGHTA and CDR2 FQGNSA. The CDR3 is 15 amino acids. The CDR3 region is CASSLAAESSYEQYF. DNA of the CDR3: TGTGCCAGCAGCTTAGCAGCGGAAAGCTCCTACGAGCAGTACTTC.

This clonotype was seen ten or more times. V usage is TRBV7-9 and J usage is TRBJ1-6, with 9 bases identical to TRBD1. The germline gives CDR1 SEHNR, CDR2 FQNEAQ (reference sequence). The CDR3 sequence is 15 residues long. V gave up 2 bases and J gave up 5 bases; unmatched junction bases: 1. The CDR3 loop reads CASSLRTGDNSPLHF. The DNA for the CDR3 is TGTGCCAGCAGCTTAAGGACAGGGGATAATTCACCCCTCCACTTT.

This chain joins TRBV20-1 and TRBJ1-5, with a tentative D call TRBD1 (5 bases). This CDR3 spans 11 amino acids. Between the trimmed V and J ends, which lost 5 bases and 12 bases, there was a span of 14 bases. The germline V gene has CDR1 DFQATT and CDR2 SNEGSKA (reference sequence). This CDR3 is CSAGRDGIQHF. The CDR3 DNA reads as TGCAGTGCTGGGAGGGACGGGATCCAGCATTTT.

The V gene is TRBV29-1, the J gene TRBJ2-2, with D possibly TRBD1 on 5 matching bases. This CDR3 comprises 13 residues. Trimming took 3 bases from V and 2 from J, leaving 7 bases between them. The germline V gene has CDR1 SQVTM and CDR2 ANQGSEA. Here the CDR3 reads CSVETVNTGELFF. In DNA, the CDR3 is TGCAGCGTTGAGACAGTCAACACCGGGGAGCTGTTTTTT.

Concerning this clonotype itself: A read error is likely, as this CDR3 ends without the conserved phenylalanine or tryptophan. It is unclear where the CDR3 begins or ends on the DNA, so no DNA is shown, and the CDR3 is as TCRdb lists it. The chain combines TRBV20-1 with TRBJ1-6; the table's D gene call, TRBD1, was not cross checked with the DNA. The CDR3 is 10 residues long, ends included. The germline V gene encodes CDR1 DFQATT and CDR2 SNEGSKA (reference sequence). This chain's CDR3 is CSARLGGTGL.